Shown below are 3 T cell receptor beta chains from a single sample sequenced in a study of T-cell memory formation after mild COVID-19. TCRdb called the 5' RACE reads again in MiXCR, with one record for every CDR3 protein. The sample lists more than 150,000 distinct CDR3 sequences; less than 20% were seen once. The specimen sequenced was PBMCs or a T cell subset sorted from them (not recorded which). These receptors were obtained from a man aged 18-30 years who had mild COVID-19 (a few samples of this study predate the infection). Cell type and time point are not known.

The chain joins TRBV6-5 to TRBJ2-2, with 7 bases identical to TRBD2. Germline loops: CDR1 MNHEY, CDR2 SVGAGI. The J segment lost 7 bases and the V segment lost 4 bases, leaving 9 bases of the junction unmatched. The CDR3 loop spans 15 amino acids. CDR3 nucleotide sequence: TGTGCCAGCAGTTCGAGCGGGGCCTATTTCGGGGAGCTGTTTTTT. It yields the protein CASSSSGAYFGELFF.

This sequence joins TRBV24-1 and TRBJ2-3; D unclear. The CDR3 totals 14 residues. Trimming stripped 4 bases from V and 3 bases from J, with 10 bases between. From germline, CDR1 is KGHDR and CDR2 SFDVKD. For the CDR3, the DNA is TGTGCCACCAGTGAGCCGGCGCGGACAGATACGCAGTATTTT. Translating gives CATSEPARTDTQYF.

This clonotype was detected only a few times. The chain has TRBV30 and TRBJ1-1; possible D gene TRBD1, 6 bases. The CDR3 loop spans 14 amino acids. V lost 0 bases, J lost 0 bases, and 8 bases lay in between. From germline, CDR1 is GTSNPN and CDR2 SVGIG (reference sequence). Here the CDR3 reads CAWSVQGLNTEAFF. CDR3 sequence (DNA): TGTGCCTGGAGTGTACAGGGTCTGAACACTGAAGCTTTCTTT. The variable domain in full, completed from reference TRBV30 and TRBJ1-1, reads SQTIHQWPATLVQPVGSPLSLECTVEGTSNPNLYWYRQAAGRGLQLLFYSVGIGQISSEVPQNLSASRPQDRQFILSSKKLLLSDSGFYLCAWSVQGLNTEAFFGQGTRLTVV.